Following are 22 T cell receptor beta chains from one sample sequenced in a study of T cell repertoires in cytomegalovirus infection (dated by TCRdb to the late 2010s). Sequenced using an Illumina HiSeq 1500. TCRdb reworked the public reads: Q25 trimming with fastp, MiXCR clone assembly, productive beta chains retained. CDR3 protein duplicates are merged, each entry listing the most common genes and DNA. The sample data list around 94,000 distinct CDR3 sequences, and 16% of these were observed just once. 8% of the sample is taken by the ten largest. Input material: PBMCs. Receptor source: a human donor in good health (CMV status not recorded). Some clones in this sample may be carry-over from other donors' samples.

The rearrangement joins TRBV4-2 to TRBJ2-7; perhaps TRBD1 as D (6 bases). The CDR3 totals 14 residues. CDR1 LGHNA and CDR2 YNFKEQ come from the germline V gene. V was clipped by 1 base and J by 2 bases, with 9 bases between them. This CDR3 reads CASSQAQGAYEQYF. CDR3 DNA: TGTGCCAGCAGCCAAGCACAGGGTGCCTACGAGCAGTACTTC.

The chain uses TRBV6-6 and TRBJ2-7; 8 positions agree with TRBD2. Trimming at V came to 8 bases and at J to 9 bases, leaving 12 bases not matched to a gene. CDR1 is MNHNY, CDR2 SVGAGI, per germline (reference sequence). The CDR3 totals 13 residues. CDR3 sequence (DNA): TGTGCCAGCCGGGAGGGGCGCGTAGAGTTGCAGTACTTC. Translating gives CASREGRVELQYF.

In this sample, this clonotype turned up a few times. The V gene is TRBV28, the J gene TRBJ1-1, with D possibly being TRBD1 (5 bases). This CDR3 comprises 17 residues. V gave up 3 bases and J gave up 0 bases, with 17 bases separating them. Looked up from germline, CDR1 is MDHEN and CDR2 is SYDVKM. CDR3: CASSFAGLHQMNTEAFF. The DNA for the CDR3 is TGTGCCAGCAGTTTCGCAGGGCTACACCAAATGAACACTGAAGCTTTCTTT.

This clonotype was detected ten times or more. The chain couples TRBV7-8 to TRBJ1-4; weak D call: TRBD1 (5 bases). Germline V gene lookup returns CDR1 SGHVS and CDR2 FQNEAQ. V was pared by 8 bases and J by 6 bases, with 10 bases between. CDR3 length: 12 amino acids. CDR3 region: CASAGGDEKLFF. CDR3 DNA sequence: TGTGCCAGCGCGGGGGGTGATGAAAAACTGTTTTTT.

The sample holds many counts of this clonotype. V gene TRBV7-2 combines with J gene TRBJ2-7, with D tentatively TRBD1 (6 bases). The germline V gene encodes CDR1 SGHTA and CDR2 FQGNSA. Deletions cut 2 bases from V and 3 bases from J, with 11 bases between. The length of the CDR3 is 14 residues. CDR3 amino acids: CASSLTKGDYEQYF. The CDR3 nucleotides read TGTGCCAGCAGCTTAACGAAGGGGGACTACGAGCAGTACTTC.

The chain couples TRBV20-1 to TRBJ2-1, with D perhaps TRBD1 or TRBD2 (6 bases each). V was shortened by 6 bases and J by 2 bases, with 14 bases between the two germline ends. The CDR3 sequence is 14 residues long. CDR1 DFQATT and CDR2 SNEGSKA come from the germline V gene (reference sequence). DNA of the CDR3: TGCAGTGCCCCGAAGGGGGGTCCCTACAATGAGCAGTTCTTC. Translation: CSAPKGGPYNEQFF.

This clonotype was recorded at least ten times. The chain joins TRBV7-2 to TRBJ2-2; 12 nucleotides agree with TRBD2. The CDR3 is made up of 16 amino acids. Germline-derived CDR1 and CDR2 are SGHTA and FQGNSA. J was trimmed by 5 bases and V by 2 bases; bases with no gene match: 3. The CDR3 DNA sequence: TGTGCCAGCAGCTTACTAGCGGGGGGGATAACCGGGGAGCTGTTTTTT. This encodes CASSLLAGGITGELFF.

The chain joins TRBV7-4 to TRBJ1-1; D is unclear. The CDR3 is 11 amino acids. The V end was cut by 8 bases, the J end by 6 bases, with 10 bases between. CDR1 is SGHVT and CDR2 is SQSDAQ in the germline V gene. The CDR3 is CASEEYPEAFF. The CDR3 DNA reads TGTGCCAGCGAAGAGTATCCTGAAGCTTTCTTT.

This clonotype has a handful of counts. The chain uses TRBV5-6 and TRBJ2-3, with D possibly TRBD2 on 7 matching bases. V lost 6 bases and J lost 0, with 17 bases in between. The V gene's germline CDR1 is SGHDT and CDR2 YYEEEE. CDR3 length: 16 residues. CDR3 residues: CASNLLRGGSTDTQYF. The CDR3 region has the DNA TGTGCCAGCAACCTATTGAGGGGGGGAAGCACAGATACGCAGTATTTT.

At least ten counts were recorded for this clonotype. The chain combines TRBV7-2 with TRBJ2-3; no reliable D call. This CDR3 spans 12 amino acids. Per the germline V gene, CDR1 is SGHTA and CDR2 is FQGNSA. Trimming took off 2 bases at V and 5 bases at J, with 5 bases between the two ends. In DNA form, the CDR3 reads TGTGCCAGCAGCTTAATTGAAGATACGCAGTATTTT. It encodes CASSLIEDTQYF.

This chain uses TRBV11-2 with TRBJ2-7, with 9 bases identical to TRBD1. Germline CDR1 and CDR2: SGHAT and FQNNGV. This CDR3 region has 15 residues. Trimming removed 2 bases from V and 7 bases from J; junction bases left unmatched: 9. The CDR3 sequence is CASSLRGTGNTEQYF. CDR3 bases: TGTGCCAGCAGCTTACGCGGGACAGGGAATACGGAGCAGTACTTC.

This clonotype was seen more than once but under ten times. The chain recombines TRBV6-8 with TRBJ2-3; 11 nucleotides agree with TRBD2. J gave up 5 bases and V 0 bases, and 4 bases lay outside the gene matches. CDR1 is MNHGY and CDR2 is SAAAGT in the germline V gene. The CDR3 consists of 16 residues. CDR3 region: CASSYSASGGQDTQYF. The CDR3 DNA reads as TGTGCCAGCAGTTACTCTGCTAGCGGGGGGCAAGATACGCAGTATTTT.

The chain carries TRBV7-2 and TRBJ2-3; 7 positions agree with TRBD2. There are 16 residues in the CDR3. Germline CDR1 SGHTA, CDR2 FQGNSA. Trimming at V came to 2 bases and at J to 6 bases, leaving 11 bases not matched to a gene. CDR3 region: CASSLWGGRTVDTQYF. As DNA, the CDR3 is TGTGCCAGCAGCTTATGGGGGGGTCGCACCGTGGATACGCAGTATTTT.

The sample holds a few counts of this clonotype. The chain joins TRBV28 to TRBJ1-1; D gene unclear. Germline V gene sequence: CDR1 MDHEN, CDR2 SYDVKM. The germline V and J ends were trimmed by 5 bases and 3 bases, with 10 bases remaining between them. There are 13 residues in the CDR3. CDR3 protein: CASSLDVYTEAFF. The CDR3 DNA reads TGTGCCAGCAGTCTCGACGTTTACACTGAAGCTTTCTTT. The full variable domain, in which reference TRBV28 and TRBJ1-1 provide the parts outside the CDR3, is DVKVTQSSRYLVKRTGEKVFLECVQDMDHENMFWYRQDPGLGLRLIYFSYDVKMKEKGDIPEGYSVSREKKERFSLILESASTNQTSMYLCASSLDVYTEAFFGQGTRLTVV.

The chain joins TRBV6-2 or TRBV6-3 to TRBJ2-7; D could derive from TRBD1 or TRBD2 (5 bases each). CDR1 MNHEY and CDR2 SVGEGT come from the germline V gene. V lost 2 bases to trimming and J lost 2 bases, with 10 bases between them. The length of the CDR3 is 14 residues. Written as DNA, the CDR3 is TGTGCCAGCAGTTACGTAGGGGACGCCTACGAGCAGTACTTC. It translates to CASSYVGDAYEQYF.

This clonotype was seen a few times. The genes are TRBV6-6 and TRBJ2-3; TRBD2 is a possible D gene (7 bases). Trimming took 6 bases from V and 6 from J, leaving 13 bases between them. The CDR3 consists of 13 residues. The V gene's germline CDR1 is MNHNY and CDR2 SVGAGI (reference sequence). The DNA for the CDR3 is TGTGCCAGCAGATTGGGGGGGGGCGATACGCAGTATTTT. It translates to CASRLGGGDTQYF.

This clonotype has a count of ten or more. The chain joins TRBV7-2 to TRBJ1-5; no reliable D call. Trimming removed 5 bases from V and 5 bases from J, with 16 bases in between. From germline, CDR1 is SGHTA and CDR2 FQGNSA. The CDR3 totals 15 residues. The CDR3 bases are TGTGCCAGCAGCCTTAGCGCAGCTCCTGATCAGCCCCAGCATTTT. Translation gives CASSLSAAPDQPQHF. The complete variable domain, with remaining parts taken from reference TRBV7-2 and TRBJ1-5, reads GAGVSQSPSNKVTEKGKDVELRCDPISGHTALYWYRQSLGQGLEFLIYFQGNSAPDKSGLPSDRFSAERTGGSVSTLTIQRTQQEDSAVYLCASSLSAAPDQPQHFGDGTRLSIL.

This clonotype showed up many times. The chain uses TRBV7-8 and TRBJ1-1; a possible D gene is TRBD1 (5 bases). The CDR3 runs to 15 residues. Germline V gene lookup returns CDR1 SGHVS and CDR2 FQNEAQ. V dropped 6 bases and J dropped 0 bases, with 14 bases sitting between them. The CDR3 protein is CASRPVRGLNTEAFF. The CDR3 bases are TGTGCCAGCAGACCCGTCCGGGGGTTGAACACTGAAGCTTTCTTT.

A few counts support this clonotype. This chain joins TRBV11-2 and TRBJ2-7; 7 positions agree with TRBD2. The CDR3 contains 15 residues. Germline V gene lookup returns CDR1 SGHAT and CDR2 FQNNGV. V dropped 3 bases and J dropped 0; count of bases not matched to a gene: 5. This chain's CDR3 is CASSLGGYYSYEQYF. CDR3 nucleotide sequence: TGTGCCAGCAGCTTGGGAGGGTATTACTCCTACGAGCAGTACTTC. The entire variable domain, with the rest obtained from reference TRBV11-2 and TRBJ2-7, is as follows: EAGVAQSPRYKIIEKRQSVAFWCNPISGHATLYWYQQILGQGPKLLIQFQNNGVVDDSQLPKDRFSAERLKGVDSTLKIQPAKLEDSAVYLCASSLGGYYSYEQYFGPGTRLTVT.

This clonotype was counted many times. The V gene is TRBV4-2, the J gene TRBJ2-1, with D perhaps TRBD1 (6 bases). This CDR3 has 18 residues. Germline lookup yields CDR1 LGHNA and CDR2 YNFKEQ. Trimming removed 4 bases from V and 2 bases from J, with 21 bases in between. The CDR3 DNA sequence: TGTGCCAGCAGCCCCGGGACGGAAGGGGGTTACGCCTACAATGAGCAGTTCTTC. This sequence encodes CASSPGTEGGYAYNEQFF.

The rearrangement uses TRBV7-6 and TRBJ2-1; 9 bases match TRBD1. CDR3 length: 17 amino acids. CDR1 SGHVS and CDR2 FNYEAQ come from the germline V gene. The trim removed 0 bases at V and 6 bases at J, leaving 9 bases unmatched. CDR3 sequence: CASSLADRGGFCNEQFF. CDR3 DNA: TGTGCCAGCAGCTTAGCAGACAGGGGGGGGTTTTGCAATGAGCAGTTCTTC.

The V gene is TRBV7-2, the J gene TRBJ2-5; no clear D. The V gene lost 5 bases and the J gene lost 2 bases, with 9 bases spanning the gap. Germline-derived CDR1 and CDR2 are SGHTA and FQGNSA. The CDR3 length is 13 residues. CDR3 loop: CASSIPSQETQYF. CDR3 DNA sequence: TGTGCCAGCAGCATTCCAAGTCAAGAGACCCAGTACTTC.